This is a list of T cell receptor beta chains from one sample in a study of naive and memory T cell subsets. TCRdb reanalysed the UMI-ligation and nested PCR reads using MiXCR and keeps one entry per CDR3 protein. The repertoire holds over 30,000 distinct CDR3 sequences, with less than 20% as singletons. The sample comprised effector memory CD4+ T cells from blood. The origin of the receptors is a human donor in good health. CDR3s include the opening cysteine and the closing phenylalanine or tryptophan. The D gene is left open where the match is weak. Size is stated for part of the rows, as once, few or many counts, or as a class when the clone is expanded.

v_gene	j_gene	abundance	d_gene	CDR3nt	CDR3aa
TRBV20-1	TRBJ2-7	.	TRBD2	TGCAGTGCTAGTGCCCTCCCGACTAGCGGGCCAAGCTCCTACGAGCAGTACTTC	CSASALPTSGPSSYEQYF
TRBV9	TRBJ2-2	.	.	TGTGCCAGCAGCGGGGGAGGCGGGCTTCTCAACACCGGGGAGCTGTTTTTT	CASSGGGGLLNTGELFF
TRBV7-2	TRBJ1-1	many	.	TGTGCCAGCAGCGTGTGGGGTCCTGAAGCTTTCTTT	CASSVWGPEAFF
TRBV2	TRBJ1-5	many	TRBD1	TGTGCCAGCACCAGACAGGGTAATCAGCCCCAGCATTTT	CASTRQGNQPQHF
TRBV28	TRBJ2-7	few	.	TGTGCCAGCAGTTCCTGGGACGGACAAAAGGGCGAGCAGTACTTC	CASSSWDGQKGEQYF
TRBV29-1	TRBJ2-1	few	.	TGCAGCGTTGATGTCCGGGGTTACAATGAGCAGTTCTTC	CSVDVRGYNEQFF
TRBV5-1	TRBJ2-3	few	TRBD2	TGCGCCAGCAGCTTTTCGGGAGGGCCGACAGATACGCAGTATTTT	CASSFSGGPTDTQYF
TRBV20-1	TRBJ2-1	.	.	TGCAGTGCTAGAGATGCATCTTTCAGCGGTGAGCAGTTCTTC	CSARDASFSGEQFF
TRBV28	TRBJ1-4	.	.	TGTGCCAGCAGTTCCCCCGGGACCGCTAATGAAAAACTGTTTTTT	CASSSPGTANEKLFF
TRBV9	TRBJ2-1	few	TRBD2	TGTGCCAGCAGCCCTAGGGGGGGGACTAGCGGGAGGAGGACCTACAATGAGCAGTTCTTC	CASSPRGGTSGRRTYNEQFF
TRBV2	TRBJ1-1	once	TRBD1	TGTGCCAGCAGCGTAACAGGGGGTGGTGAAGCTTTCTTT	CASSVTGGGEAFF
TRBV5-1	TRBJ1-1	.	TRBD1	TGCGCCAGCAGCATAGGACAGGTTCACACTGAAGCTTTCTTT	CASSIGQVHTEAFF
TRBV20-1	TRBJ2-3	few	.	TGCAGTGCTCCCCCGGCGACAGCCAGCACAGATACGCAGTATTTT	CSAPPATASTDTQYF
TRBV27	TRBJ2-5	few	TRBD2	TGTGCCAGCCACCCACATGGTAGCGGGAGCCAAGAGACCCAGTACTTC	CASHPHGSGSQETQYF
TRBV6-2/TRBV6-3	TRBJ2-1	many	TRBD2	TGTGCCAGCAGTTACCCGGGACTAGCGGGAGAAGGTTATAGGCAGTTCTTC	CASSYPGLAGEGYRQFF
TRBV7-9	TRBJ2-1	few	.	TGTGCCAGCAGGCACGATGGGCGTTCGAGCTCCTACAATGAGCAGTTCTTC	CASRHDGRSSSYNEQFF
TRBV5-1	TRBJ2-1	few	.	TGCGCCAGCAGCTTGGGGACTGTCAATGAGCAGTTCTTC	CASSLGTVNEQFF
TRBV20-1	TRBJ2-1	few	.	TGCAGTGCTAAGCAGGGAAGCAATGAGCAGTTCTTC	CSAKQGSNEQFF
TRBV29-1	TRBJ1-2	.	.	TGCAGCGTTGCGGGGGAGCTCCCGGGCTACACCTTC	CSVAGELPGYTF